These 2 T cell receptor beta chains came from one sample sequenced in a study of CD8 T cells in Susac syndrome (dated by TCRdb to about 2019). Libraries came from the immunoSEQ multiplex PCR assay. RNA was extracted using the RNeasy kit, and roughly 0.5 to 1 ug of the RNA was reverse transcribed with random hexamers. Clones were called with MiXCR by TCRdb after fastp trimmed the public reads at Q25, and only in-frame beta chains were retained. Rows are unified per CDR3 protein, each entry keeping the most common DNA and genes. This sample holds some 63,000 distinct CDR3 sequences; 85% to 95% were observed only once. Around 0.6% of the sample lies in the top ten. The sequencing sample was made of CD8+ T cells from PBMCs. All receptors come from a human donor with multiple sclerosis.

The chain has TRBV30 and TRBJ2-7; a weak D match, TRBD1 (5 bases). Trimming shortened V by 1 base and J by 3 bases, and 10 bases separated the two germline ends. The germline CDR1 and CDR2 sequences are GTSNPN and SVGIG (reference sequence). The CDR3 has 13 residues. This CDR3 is CAWSGTLDYEQYF. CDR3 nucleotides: TGTGCCTGGAGTGGGACACTGGACTACGAGCAGTACTTC.

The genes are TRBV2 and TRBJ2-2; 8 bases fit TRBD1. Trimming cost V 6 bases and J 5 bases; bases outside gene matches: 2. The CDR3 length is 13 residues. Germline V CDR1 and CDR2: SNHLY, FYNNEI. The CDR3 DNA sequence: TGTGCCAGCAGGGACAGGGATACCGGGGAGCTGTTTTTT. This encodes CASRDRDTGELFF. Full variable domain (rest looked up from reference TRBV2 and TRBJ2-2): EPEVTQTPSHQVTQMGQEVILRCVPISNHLYFYWYRQILGQKVEFLVSFYNNEISEKSEIFDDQFSVERPDGSNFTLKIRSTKLEDSAMYFCASRDRDTGELFFGEGSRLTVL.